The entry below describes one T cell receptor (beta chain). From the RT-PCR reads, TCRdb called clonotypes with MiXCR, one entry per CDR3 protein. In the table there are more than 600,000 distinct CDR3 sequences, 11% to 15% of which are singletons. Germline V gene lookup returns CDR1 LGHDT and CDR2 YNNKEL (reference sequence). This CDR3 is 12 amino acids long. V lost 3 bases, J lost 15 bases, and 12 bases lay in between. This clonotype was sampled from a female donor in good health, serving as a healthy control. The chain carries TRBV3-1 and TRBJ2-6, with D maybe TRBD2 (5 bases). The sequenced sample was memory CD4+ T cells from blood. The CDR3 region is CASSHGVAALTF. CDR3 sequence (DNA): TGTGCCAGCAGCCACGGGGTGGCGGCCCTGACTTTC.